A single sample gave rise to the 20 T cell receptor beta chains below, sequenced in a study of spatial heterogeneity in lung cancer. Stated time point: sample taken at primary tumor resection. TCRdb itself ran the 5' RACE reads through MiXCR, one entry per CDR3 protein. The sample includes about 23,000 distinct CDR3 sequences, around 4.7% of them seen just once. The sequencing here drew on PBMCs, taken at surgery. Receptor source: a male donor with early-stage non-small cell lung cancer.

This clonotype appeared many times. This chain links TRBV7-2 with TRBJ1-4, with unresolved D. V dropped 5 bases and J dropped 0 bases, with 13 bases sitting between them. The CDR3 extends over 16 amino acids. Germline V gives CDR1 SGHTA, CDR2 FQGNSA. The CDR3 region is CASSPQAGTTNEKLFF. As DNA, the CDR3 is TGTGCCAGCAGCCCCCAGGCGGGTACAACTAATGAAAAACTGTTTTTT.

This clonotype has at least ten counts. The genes are TRBV29-1 and TRBJ2-7, with D possibly TRBD2 on 6 matching bases. Germline values: CDR1 SQVTM, CDR2 ANQGSEA. Deletions cut 0 bases from V and 5 bases from J, with 8 bases between. The CDR3 sequence is 12 residues long. The CDR3, as DNA: TGCAGCGTTGAAGACGGCGGGGACGAGCAGTACTTC. Translating it yields CSVEDGGDEQYF.

This clonotype was recorded at least ten times. The chain uses TRBV6-1 and TRBJ2-7; no definite D call. From germline, CDR1 is MNHNS and CDR2 SASEGT. The CDR3 sequence is 15 residues long. V lost 5 bases and J lost 2, with 16 bases in between. The CDR3 nucleotides are TGTGCCAGCAGTACGGAGCGCGGAGCCCCCTACGAGCAGTACTTC. Amino acid sequence: CASSTERGAPYEQYF.

This clonotype appeared many times. The V call is TRBV7-9, the J call TRBJ2-5, with D possibly being TRBD1 (5 bases). The ends were cut back, 2 bases at V and 0 bases at J, with 7 bases in the middle. Germline CDR1 SEHNR, CDR2 FQNEAQ (reference sequence). The CDR3 has 14 residues. This chain's CDR3 is CASSLRGDQETQYF. The CDR3 region has the DNA TGTGCCAGCAGCTTAAGGGGCGACCAAGAGACCCAGTACTTC.

This clonotype was seen a few times. This rearrangement joins TRBV4-1 to TRBJ1-2; D not resolved. Germline V gene data show CDR1 as MGHRA and CDR2 as YSYEKL. Trimming pared 4 bases from V and 0 bases from J, leaving 18 bases between. The CDR3 has 17 residues. CDR3 DNA sequence: TGCGCCAGCAGCCGGTCCGGCCAGGCAGAAACTAACTATGGCTACACCTTC. Encoded protein: CASSRSGQAETNYGYTF.

There are many counts of this clonotype. In nucleotides, the CDR3 is TGTGCCTGGAGAGGGAGGGGGAAAACCTACGAGCAGTACTTC. Encoded protein: CAWRGRGKTYEQYF. This chain links TRBV30 with TRBJ2-7; perhaps TRBD2 as D (7 bases). Germline V gene data show CDR1 as GTSNPN and CDR2 as SVGIG (reference sequence). The V gene lost 3 bases and the J gene lost 2 bases, with 14 bases spanning the gap. This CDR3 has 14 amino acids.

This clonotype was counted at least ten times. The chain carries TRBV3-1 and TRBJ1-6, with a weak D call TRBD1 (5 bases). The CDR3 sequence is 15 residues long. V lost 1 base, J lost 5 bases, and 9 bases lay in between. Germline V gene lookup returns CDR1 LGHDT and CDR2 YNNKEL (reference sequence). The CDR3 region is CASSQGPQDNSPLHF. CDR3 coding DNA: TGTGCCAGCAGCCAAGGCCCACAGGATAATTCACCCCTCCACTTT.

This clonotype was detected many times. The chain employs TRBV7-2 and TRBJ1-2, with D unclear. CDR3 length: 15 amino acids. The V end lost 1 base, the J end lost 4 bases, and 13 bases lay between the germline ends. Germline V gene lookup returns CDR1 SGHTA and CDR2 FQGNSA. CDR3 residues: CASSLGSRQGYGYTF. The CDR3 DNA sequence: TGTGCCAGCAGCTTAGGATCACGCCAAGGCTATGGCTACACCTTC.

Many counts were recorded for this clonotype. The rearrangement joins TRBV6-1 to TRBJ2-5, with 8 bases aligning to TRBD1. The CDR3 consists of 14 residues. Germline V gene sequence: CDR1 MNHNS, CDR2 SASEGT. V shed 4 bases and J 5 bases; nucleotides not matched to a gene: 6. The chain's CDR3 is CASSGQGPRETQYF. The CDR3 nucleotides read TGTGCCAGCAGTGGACAGGGGCCACGGGAGACCCAGTACTTC.

This clonotype was detected many times. This chain links TRBV19 with TRBJ2-6; weak D call: TRBD2 (5 bases). This CDR3 comprises 15 residues. V was shortened by 2 bases and J by 0 bases, with 5 bases between the two germline ends. Germline loops: CDR1 LNHDA, CDR2 SQIVND (reference sequence). The CDR3 DNA follows: TGTGCCAGTAGTATACGGGGCTCTGGGGCCAACGTCCTGACTTTC. Encoded protein: CASSIRGSGANVLTF.

In its sample, this clonotype was seen many times. The chain combines TRBV5-8 with TRBJ1-5; D unclear. The V gene's germline CDR1 is SGHTS and CDR2 YDEGEE. V lost 0 bases and J 6 bases, leaving 10 bases between the germline ends. This CDR3 region has 14 residues. The CDR3 reads CASSLALSGQPQHF. DNA for the CDR3: TGTGCCAGCAGCTTGGCTCTATCAGGTCAGCCCCAGCATTTT.

This clonotype was counted at least ten times. The chain links TRBV5-5 to TRBJ2-6, with TRBD1 identical over 9 bases. V lost 2 bases and J lost 2; bases outside the gene matches: 11. This CDR3 region has 19 residues. CDR1 and CDR2 (germline): SGHKS, YYEKEE (reference sequence). The CDR3 reads CASSFGVPGQGTGANVLTF. DNA for the CDR3: TGTGCCAGCAGCTTCGGTGTCCCGGGACAGGGTACTGGGGCCAACGTCCTGACTTTC.

This clonotype was found many times. The chain carries TRBV5-1 and TRBJ2-1; 10 nucleotides match TRBD2. From germline, CDR1 is SGHRS and CDR2 YFSETQ. V shed 0 bases and J 5 bases; nucleotides not matched to a gene: 2. This CDR3 is built from 15 residues. CDR3 bases: TGCGCCAGCAGCTTGGGTCTAGCGGGAGACAATGAGCAGTTCTTC. Protein: CASSLGLAGDNEQFF.

This clonotype came up many times. This rearrangement joins TRBV28 to TRBJ1-2, with D possibly matching TRBD1 (5 bases). Per the germline V gene, CDR1 is MDHEN and CDR2 is SYDVKM. CDR3 length: 16 amino acids. Trimming stripped 8 bases from V and 2 bases from J, with 21 bases between. In DNA, the CDR3 is TGTGCCAGCGGCTCACCCGTGGGGGGAGGAAACTATGGCTACACCTTC. Amino acid sequence: CASGSPVGGGNYGYTF.

Many counts were recorded for this clonotype. The chain carries TRBV5-1 and TRBJ2-5; possible D gene TRBD2, 7 bases. Germline-derived CDR1 and CDR2 are SGHRS and YFSETQ. Trimming took 3 bases from V and 9 from J, leaving 21 bases between them. CDR3 size: 15 residues. Written as DNA, the CDR3 is TGCGCCAGCAGCTCCAACGGTCGGGGGGCTGGGGCCCAGTACTTC. This codes for CASSSNGRGAGAQYF.

By sample fraction, this clonotype is medium-sized (0.01 to 0.1%). The V call is TRBV7-9, the J call TRBJ1-6; 8 bases are a match to TRBD1. The CDR3 is 14 amino acids. Germline V CDR1 and CDR2: SEHNR, FQNEAQ (reference sequence). The V gene end was trimmed by 5 bases and the J gene end by 10 bases; junction bases not matched to a gene: 7. CDR3 sequence: CASSTGTGVSPLHF. The CDR3 DNA is TGTGCCAGCAGCACAGGGACAGGAGTCTCACCCCTCCACTTT.

This clonotype occurred many times. This rearrangement joins TRBV24-1 to TRBJ2-2; D may be TRBD2 (5 bases). The germline V gene encodes CDR1 KGHDR and CDR2 SFDVKD. Trimming stripped 4 bases from V and 6 bases from J, with 14 bases between. The CDR3 spans 15 residues. The CDR3 sequence is CATSEASYGAGELFF. The DNA of the CDR3 is TGTGCCACCAGTGAGGCGAGCTACGGGGCCGGGGAGCTGTTTTTT.

This clonotype appeared many times. The V and J genes are TRBV6-2 or TRBV6-3 and TRBJ2-7; unclear D gene. The germline V and J ends were trimmed by 5 bases and 2 bases, with 7 bases remaining between them. The CDR3 consists of 12 residues. The germline V gene encodes CDR1 MNHEY and CDR2 SVGEGT. The CDR3 DNA follows: TGTGCCAGCAGTATCGCCCCCTACGAGCAGTACTTC. Encoded protein: CASSIAPYEQYF.

The chain carries TRBV7-2 and TRBJ2-1, with TRBD2 identical over 8 bases. The V gene's germline CDR1 is SGHTA and CDR2 FQGNSA. The trim removed 5 bases at V and 2 bases at J, leaving 8 bases unmatched. The CDR3 totals 16 residues. The CDR3 bases are TGTGCCAGCAGCCTAATAGCGGGGCCCCCCTACAATGAGCAGTTCTTC. Its translation is CASSLIAGPPYNEQFF.

This clonotype was detected a few times. J is TRBJ2-7 and V is TRBV5-1; 9 bases are shared with TRBD2. There are 16 residues in the CDR3. The germline V gene has CDR1 SGHRS and CDR2 YFSETQ. V lost 2 bases and J lost 4; bases outside the gene matches: 10. The CDR3 is CASSLYVLAGNYEQYF. The DNA for the CDR3 is TGCGCCAGCAGCTTATATGTGCTAGCGGGAAATTACGAGCAGTACTTC.